This TCR beta chain stems from a study of molecular identifiers for immune sequencing clone quantification. Notes on the study in general: Same-barcode identical TCR molecules could make highly expanded clones look smaller than they are.

TCRdb fed the PCR reads into MiXCR, producing one record per CDR3 protein. The sample includes approximately 550,000 distinct CDR3 sequences, over 20% seen only once; the top ten take around 0.86%. As to this clonotype: The antigen is not known.

This sequence was found in a human donor in good health. Some libraries in this study had Jurkat cell RNA spiked in. The sequenced sample consisted of naive CD8+ T cells from blood, with Jurkat cell RNA spiked in. Subset reported: FACS-sorted CD8+CD4-CCR7+CD45RA+ naive T cells.

The CDR3 loop reads CASSYSSSSGNTIYF. The CDR3 nucleotides are TGTGCCAGCAGTTACTCATCCAGCTCTGGAAACACCATATATTTT. The chain combines TRBV6-6 with TRBJ1-3; D unresolved. Germline values: CDR1 MNHNY, CDR2 SVGAGI (reference sequence). The V gene lost 0 bases and the J gene lost 0 bases, with 6 bases spanning the gap. This CDR3 is 15 amino acids long.